The rows below give T cell receptor beta chains drawn from one sample of a study of T cell changes during pregnancy in multiple sclerosis. Here immunoSEQ multiplex PCR was the method, and the copy in TCRdb shows in-frame clones only, minus some. Among roughly 60,000 clones listed, just under 90% were seen once. Sample: CD4+ T cells from peripheral blood mononuclear cells, taken in the first trimester of pregnancy. These receptors were taken from a female donor with multiple sclerosis, enrolled in a pregnancy study. CDR3s include the opening cysteine and the closing phenylalanine or tryptophan. A D gene is named only where the DNA matches it firmly. Clone size, where shown, is once, few, many, or a class for clones that have expanded.

V	size	J	D	DNA	CDR3
TRBV15	.	TRBJ2-3	.	TGTGCCACCAGCAGAGATTGGGGATCGGCCAGGGTGGATACGCAGTATTTT	CATSRDWGSARVDTQYF
TRBV28	.	TRBJ2-2	.	TGTGCCAGCAGTTCGTTGCTAGCGCCGAACACCGGGGAGCTGTTTTTT	CASSSLLAPNTGELFF
TRBV2	.	TRBJ2-2	TRBD1	TGTGCCAGCAGGGGGGACAGGGGGGCCGGGGAGCTGTTTTTT	CASRGDRGAGELFF
TRBV12-5	.	TRBJ2-5	.	TGTGCTAGTGGTTTGGTAATAGGGAGGCAAGAGACCCAGTACTTC	CASGLVIGRQETQYF
TRBV20-1	.	TRBJ2-1	.	TGCAGTGCTAGTGATCCAGGGGAGCAGTTCTTC	CSASDPGEQFF
TRBV28	once	TRBJ2-7	TRBD1	TGTGCCAGCAGAAGGACAGGGGTTGTGGGGGAGCAGTACTTC	CASRRTGVVGEQYF
TRBV5-1	.	TRBJ2-3	TRBD2	TGCGCCAGCAGCCTTTTTAGCGGGGGGACCTACACAGATACGCAGTATTTT	CASSLFSGGTYTDTQYF
TRBV5-5	.	TRBJ2-3	.	TGTGCCAGCAGCGAAAGCTCTTATACGCAGTATTTT	CASSESSYTQYF
TRBV5-6	.	TRBJ1-1	.	TGTGCCAGCAGCTCCTGGGGGGGCATGAACACTGAAGCTTTCTTT	CASSSWGGMNTEAFF
TRBV7-2	.	TRBJ2-7	.	TGTGCCAGCAGCTCCGGACAAATGCAGTACTTC	CASSSGQMQYF
TRBV5-1	.	TRBJ2-1	TRBD2	TGCGCCAGCAGCTCCTTCGCTAGCGGGGGATACAATGAGCAGTTCTTC	CASSSFASGGYNEQFF
TRBV2	.	TRBJ2-1	TRBD1	TGTGCCAGCAGATGGACAGGGAATGAGCAGTTCTTC	CASRWTGNEQFF
TRBV13	once	TRBJ2-3	.	TGTGCCAGCAGCTTGCTAGCGACAGATACGCAGTATTTT	CASSLLATDTQYF
TRBV7-9	.	TRBJ2-5	.	TGTGCCGTAAACCAGGGTAAACAAGAGACCCAGTACTTC	CAVNQGKQETQYF
TRBV19	.	TRBJ1-2	TRBD1	TGTGCCAGTAGTACTACAGGGGGCTACGGCTACACCTTC	CASSTTGGYGYTF
TRBV29-1	.	TRBJ2-1	TRBD2	TGCAGCGTATCGACCGGGACTAGCGGGAGTGAGCAGTTCTTC	CSVSTGTSGSEQFF
TRBV27	.	TRBJ1-2	.	TGTGCCAGCAGTTTATTGGGGAGGGTCGGGGGGAATGGCTACACCTTC	CASSLLGRVGGNGYTF
TRBV11-3	.	TRBJ2-1	TRBD2	TGTGCCAGCAGCTTTAGCGGGGGGGTACTGTTCTTC	CASSFSGGVLFF
TRBV27	.	TRBJ1-3	.	TGTGCCAGCTCCCCCAGGGCGAGGAACACCATATATTTT	CASSPRARNTIYF
TRBV5-4	.	TRBJ1-4	.	TGTGCCAGCAGCTACGGGGGGACTAATGAAAAACTGTTTTTT	CASSYGGTNEKLFF
TRBV5-4	.	TRBJ2-2	.	TGTGCCAGCAGCTTGGCGCCGGCGAACACCGGGGAGCTGTTTTTT	CASSLAPANTGELFF
TRBV27	.	TRBJ1-2	TRBD1	TGTGCCAGCAGTTTGGCGGCAGGGGGCGCCTATGGCTACACCTTC	CASSLAAGGAYGYTF
TRBV19	.	TRBJ2-1	TRBD2	TGTGCCAGTAAGGCCCAGCGGGGGCACAATGAGCAGTTCTTC	CASKAQRGHNEQFF
TRBV11-2	.	TRBJ2-7	.	TGTGCCAGCAGCTTAAACGGGGGAGCCGTCTACGAGCAGTACTTC	CASSLNGGAVYEQYF
TRBV6-5	.	TRBJ1-1	TRBD1	TGTGCCAGCATTCCGCCCGGGACAGCCTTTGAAGCTTTCTTT	CASIPPGTAFEAFF
TRBV18	.	TRBJ1-4	.	TGTGCCAGCTCACTCCGACCAAGCCAGGGAGAAAAACTGTTTTTT	CASSLRPSQGEKLFF
TRBV5-1	.	TRBJ1-1	TRBD1	TGCGCCAGCGGCACAGGGGGCGAGAACACTGAAGCTTTCTTT	CASGTGGENTEAFF
TRBV28	.	TRBJ1-2	TRBD1	TGTGCCAGCAGCCAGGGACAGAACTATGGCTACACCTTC	CASSQGQNYGYTF
TRBV27	.	TRBJ2-1	TRBD1	TGTGCCAGCAGTTTATTGGGACAGGGTAACAATGAGCAGTTCTTC	CASSLLGQGNNEQFF
TRBV10-3	.	TRBJ1-3	.	TGTGCCATCAGTGACCAGGTTGGGAACACCATATATTTT	CAISDQVGNTIYF
TRBV7-9	.	TRBJ1-3	TRBD1	TGTGCCAGCAGCCGCCCACAGGGGGCGAGCTCTGGAAACACCATATATTTT	CASSRPQGASSGNTIYF
TRBV4-3	.	TRBJ2-2	TRBD2	TGCGCCAGCAGCCAAGATTATACTAGCGGGGCCTCGAACACCGGGGAGCTGTTTTTT	CASSQDYTSGASNTGELFF
TRBV6-1	many	TRBJ1-1	.	TGTGCCAGCAGGGACACAGCGTTGAACACTGAAGCTTTCTTT	CASRDTALNTEAFF
TRBV19	.	TRBJ1-2	.	TGTGCCAGTAGGTATGGGGAGAACTATGGCTACACCTTC	CASRYGENYGYTF
TRBV7-2	.	TRBJ2-7	TRBD2	TGTGCCAGCAGCGATCCCGGGACTACACGCTACGAGCAGTACTTC	CASSDPGTTRYEQYF
TRBV5-1	.	TRBJ2-3	.	TGCGCCAGCAGCTCAAGCTGGAGCACAGATACGCAGTATTTT	CASSSSWSTDTQYF
TRBV19	.	TRBJ1-5	TRBD1	TGTGCCAGTAGGATATCCCCGGGACAGGGGATTCAGCCCCAGCATTTT	CASRISPGQGIQPQHF
TRBV13	once	TRBJ2-2	TRBD2	TGTGCCAGCAGCTTAGGCGGACTAGCGGGCACCGGGGAGCTGTTTTTT	CASSLGGLAGTGELFF
TRBV11-2	.	TRBJ2-2	.	TGTGCCAGCAGCTTATTTCAGGCTCCAACGAACACCGGGGAGCTGTTTTTT	CASSLFQAPTNTGELFF
TRBV12-5	.	TRBJ2-4	.	TGTGCTAGTGGTTTGGTTCCCGGGGTGTCCTTAGCCAAAAACATTCAGTACTTC	CASGLVPGVSLAKNIQYF
TRBV27	.	TRBJ1-5	TRBD1	TGTGCCAGCAGTTTAGGGACAGGGCTGAATCAGCCCCAGCATTTT	CASSLGTGLNQPQHF
TRBV18	.	TRBJ2-1	.	TGTGCCAGCTCACCACCGCAACGGGTAGGGGCCCAGTTCTTC	CASSPPQRVGAQFF
TRBV6-5	.	TRBJ1-5	.	TGTGCCAGCAGTTTACTGGGGGGTAATCAGCCCCAGCATTTT	CASSLLGGNQPQHF
TRBV20-1	.	TRBJ2-5	.	TGCAGTGCTAGGGAGGTGGAGACCCAGTACTTC	CSAREVETQYF
TRBV19	few	TRBJ1-2	TRBD1	TGTGCCAGTAGTATAAGGACAGGGGGAAACGGCTACACCTTC	CASSIRTGGNGYTF
TRBV10-3	once	TRBJ1-1	.	TGTGCCATCAGCCTCGACAGGAACACTGAAGCTTTCTTT	CAISLDRNTEAFF
TRBV6-6	.	TRBJ2-7	.	TGTGCCAGCAGCCCCCGGGGTAACTGGGAGCAGTACTTC	CASSPRGNWEQYF
TRBV18	.	TRBJ2-7	TRBD2	TGTGCCAGCTCCGGGGGACTAGCCTCCTACGAGCAGTACTTC	CASSGGLASYEQYF
TRBV30	.	TRBJ1-6	TRBD1	TGTGCCTGGAGTATGAGGGCAGGGGGCTTGGGTTCCTATAATTCACCCCTCCACTTT	CAWSMRAGGLGSYNSPLHF
TRBV4-2	.	TRBJ2-2	.	TGTGCCAGCAGCCCCCAGACTCTAGACAGCCGGACCGGGGAGCTGTTTTTT	CASSPQTLDSRTGELFF
TRBV14	.	TRBJ1-1	.	TGTGCCAGCAGCCAAGTTGGGAGGGGCAGAGGTGCTTTCTTT	CASSQVGRGRGAFF
TRBV5-6	.	TRBJ1-3	.	TGTGCCAGCAGCTTAAAACAGGGATACTCTGGAAACACCATATATTTT	CASSLKQGYSGNTIYF
TRBV4-3	.	TRBJ2-7	TRBD1	TGCGCCAGCAGCCAAGATTGGGACAGGGAATACGAGCAGTACTTC	CASSQDWDREYEQYF
TRBV2	.	TRBJ2-5	TRBD2	TGTGCCAGCACTAGCGGGAGTCCGTTGTATGAGACCCAGTACTTC	CASTSGSPLYETQYF
TRBV7-7	.	TRBJ2-5	.	TGTGCCAGCAGCCTTGGACTGAACCAAGAGACCCAGTACTTC	CASSLGLNQETQYF